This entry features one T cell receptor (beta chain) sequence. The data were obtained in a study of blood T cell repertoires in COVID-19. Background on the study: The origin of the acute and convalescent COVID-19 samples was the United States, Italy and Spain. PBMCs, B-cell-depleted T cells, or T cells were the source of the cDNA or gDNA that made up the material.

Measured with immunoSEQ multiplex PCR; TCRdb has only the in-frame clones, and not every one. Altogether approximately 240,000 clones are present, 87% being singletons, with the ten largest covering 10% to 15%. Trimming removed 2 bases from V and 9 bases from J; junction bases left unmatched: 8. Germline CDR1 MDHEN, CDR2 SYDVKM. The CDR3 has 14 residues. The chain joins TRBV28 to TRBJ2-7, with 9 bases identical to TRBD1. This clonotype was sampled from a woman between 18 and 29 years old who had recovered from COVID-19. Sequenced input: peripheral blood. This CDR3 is CASSLGDRASAQYF. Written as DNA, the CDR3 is TGTGCCAGCAGTTTAGGGGACAGGGCTTCTGCGCAGTACTTC.